The T cell receptor (beta chain) described here comes from a study of a mutant IDH1 vaccine in newly diagnosed glioma. Data came from immunoSEQ multiplex PCR; TCRdb stores just in-frame clones and leaves some out. The sample comprises about 27,000 clones, 90% to 95% of which are singletons, and about 1.2% rests with the top ten. Time point reported: baseline, week 1 (first vaccination visit). Treatment here: pre-vaccination baseline after standard-of-care therapy. Germline lookup yields CDR1 SGHNT and CDR2 YENEEA. The CDR3 length is 13 residues. Trimming pared 0 bases from V and 1 base from J, leaving 3 bases between.

The gene calls are TRBV11-3 and TRBJ1-2, with D uncertain. This clonotype was obtained from a man aged 40-50 years with glioma. The sequencing here drew on PBMCs, taken from a glioma patient treated with radiotherapy, temozolomide or both. The CDR3 nucleotides read TGTGCCAGCAGCTTAGAGGTTAACTATGGCTACACCTTC. Its translation: CASSLEVNYGYTF.